This entry features one TCR beta chain sequence. What it binds is not known. The sample is drawn from a study of a mutant IDH1 vaccine in newly diagnosed glioma. The table came from immunoSEQ multiplex PCR; TCRdb's copy has only in-frame clones and leaves some out. The sample includes approximately 100,000 clones, around 92% of them seen just once. Noted time point: week 47, end of study. Every vaccine dose comprised 300 ug of mutant IDH1 20-mer peptide plus topical imiquimod. The germline CDR1 and CDR2 sequences are SGHRS and YFSETQ. The V gene end was trimmed by 2 bases and the J gene end by 5 bases; junction bases not matched to a gene: 4. There are 14 residues in the CDR3.

The specimen was PBMCs, collected from a glioma patient whose treatment included an IDH1 peptide vaccine. The receptor's source is a woman between 45 and 60 years old with glioma. The V call is TRBV5-1, the J call TRBJ1-1, with 9 bases that match TRBD1. The CDR3 DNA reads TGCGCCAGCAGCTTACAGGGGGCGGAGACTGAAGCTTTCTTT. It is translated as CASSLQGAETEAFF.